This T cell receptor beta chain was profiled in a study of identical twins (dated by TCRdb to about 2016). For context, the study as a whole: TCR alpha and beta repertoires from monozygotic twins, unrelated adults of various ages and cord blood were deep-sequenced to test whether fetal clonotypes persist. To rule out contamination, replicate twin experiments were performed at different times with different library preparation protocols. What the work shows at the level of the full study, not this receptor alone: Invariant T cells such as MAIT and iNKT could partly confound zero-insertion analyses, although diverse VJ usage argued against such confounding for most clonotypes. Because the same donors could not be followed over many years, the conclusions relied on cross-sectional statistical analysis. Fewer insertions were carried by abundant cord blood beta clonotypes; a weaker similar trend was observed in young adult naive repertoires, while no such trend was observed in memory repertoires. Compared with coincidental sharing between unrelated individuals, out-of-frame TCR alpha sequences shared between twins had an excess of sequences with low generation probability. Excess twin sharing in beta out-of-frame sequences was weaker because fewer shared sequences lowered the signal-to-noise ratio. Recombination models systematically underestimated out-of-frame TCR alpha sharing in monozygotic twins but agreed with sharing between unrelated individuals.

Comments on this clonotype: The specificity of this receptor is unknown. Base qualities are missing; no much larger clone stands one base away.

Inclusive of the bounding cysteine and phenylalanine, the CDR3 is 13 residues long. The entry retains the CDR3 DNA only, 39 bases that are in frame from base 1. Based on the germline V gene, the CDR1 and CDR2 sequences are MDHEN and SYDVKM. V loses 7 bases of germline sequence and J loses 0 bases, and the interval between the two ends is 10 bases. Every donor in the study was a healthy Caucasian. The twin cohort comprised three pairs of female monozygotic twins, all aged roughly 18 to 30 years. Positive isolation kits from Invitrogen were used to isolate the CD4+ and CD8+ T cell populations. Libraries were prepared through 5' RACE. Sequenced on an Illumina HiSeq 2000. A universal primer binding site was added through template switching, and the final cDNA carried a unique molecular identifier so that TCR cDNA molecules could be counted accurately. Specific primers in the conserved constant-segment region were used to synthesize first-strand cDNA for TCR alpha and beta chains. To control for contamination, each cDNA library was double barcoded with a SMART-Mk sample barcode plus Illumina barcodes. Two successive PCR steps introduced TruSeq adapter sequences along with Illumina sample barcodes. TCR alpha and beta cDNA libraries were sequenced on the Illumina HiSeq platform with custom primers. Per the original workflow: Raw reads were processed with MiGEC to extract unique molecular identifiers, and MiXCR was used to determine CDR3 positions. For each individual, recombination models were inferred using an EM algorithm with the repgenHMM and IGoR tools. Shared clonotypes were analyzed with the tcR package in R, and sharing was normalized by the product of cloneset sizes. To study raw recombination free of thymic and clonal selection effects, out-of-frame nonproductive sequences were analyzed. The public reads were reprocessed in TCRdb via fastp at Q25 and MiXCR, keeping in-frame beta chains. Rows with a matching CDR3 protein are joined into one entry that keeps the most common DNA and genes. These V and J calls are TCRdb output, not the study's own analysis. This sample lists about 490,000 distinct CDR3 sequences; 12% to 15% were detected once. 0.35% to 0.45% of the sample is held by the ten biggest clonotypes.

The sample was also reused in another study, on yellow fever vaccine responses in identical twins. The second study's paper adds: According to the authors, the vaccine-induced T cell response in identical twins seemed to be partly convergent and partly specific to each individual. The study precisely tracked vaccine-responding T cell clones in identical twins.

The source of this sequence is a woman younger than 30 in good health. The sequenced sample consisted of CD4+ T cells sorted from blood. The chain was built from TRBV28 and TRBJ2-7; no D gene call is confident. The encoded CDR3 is CASTPPGSYEQYF. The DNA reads TGTGCCAGCACCCCGCCGGGCTCCTACGAGCAGTACTTC.